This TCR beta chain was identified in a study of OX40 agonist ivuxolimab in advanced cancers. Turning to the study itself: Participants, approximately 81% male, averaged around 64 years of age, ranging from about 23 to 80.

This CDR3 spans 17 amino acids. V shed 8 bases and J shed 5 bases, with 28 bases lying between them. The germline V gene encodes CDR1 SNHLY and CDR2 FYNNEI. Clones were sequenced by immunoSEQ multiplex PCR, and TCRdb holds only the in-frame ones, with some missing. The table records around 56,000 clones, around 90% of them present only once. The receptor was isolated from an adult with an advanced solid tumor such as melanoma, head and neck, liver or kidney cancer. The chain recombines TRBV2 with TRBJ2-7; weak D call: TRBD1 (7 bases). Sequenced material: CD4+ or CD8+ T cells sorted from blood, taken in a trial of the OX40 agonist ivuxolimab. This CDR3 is CASSLYRGTGELNEQYF. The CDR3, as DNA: TGTGCCAGCTCACTTTACAGGGGAACGGGGGAATTGAACGAGCAGTACTTC.